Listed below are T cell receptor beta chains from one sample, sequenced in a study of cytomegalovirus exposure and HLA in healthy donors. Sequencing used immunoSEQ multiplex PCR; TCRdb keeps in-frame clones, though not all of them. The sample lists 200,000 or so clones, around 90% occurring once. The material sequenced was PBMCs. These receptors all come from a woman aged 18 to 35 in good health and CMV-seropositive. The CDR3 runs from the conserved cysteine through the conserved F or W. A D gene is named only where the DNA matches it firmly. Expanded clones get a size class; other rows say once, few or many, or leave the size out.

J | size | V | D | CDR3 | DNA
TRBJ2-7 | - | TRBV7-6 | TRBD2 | CASSHSGGSDYEQYF | TGTGCCAGCAGTCATAGCGGGGGATCCGACTACGAGCAGTACTTC
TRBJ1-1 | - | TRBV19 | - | CASNPTGNTEAFF | TGTGCCAGTAACCCAACGGGGAACACTGAAGCTTTCTTT
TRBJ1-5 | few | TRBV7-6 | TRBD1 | CASSLSHRGQPQHF | TGTGCCAGCAGCTTATCCCACAGGGGACAGCCCCAGCATTTT
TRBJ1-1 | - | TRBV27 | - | CASLGGYTEAFF | TGTGCCAGCCTCGGCGGGTACACTGAAGCTTTCTTT
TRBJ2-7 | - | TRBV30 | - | CAWSHGIDNEQYF | TGTGCCTGGAGCCACGGGATTGACAACGAGCAGTACTTC
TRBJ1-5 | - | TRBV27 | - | CASSLTGLDQPQHF | TGTGCCAGCAGTTTAACAGGGTTGGATCAGCCCCAGCATTTT
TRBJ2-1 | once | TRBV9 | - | CASSVTGATYNEQFF | TGTGCCAGCAGCGTTACGGGAGCGACCTACAATGAGCAGTTCTTC
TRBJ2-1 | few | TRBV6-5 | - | CASTGGGTYNEQFF | TGTGCCAGCACCGGCGGGGGCACCTACAATGAGCAGTTCTTC
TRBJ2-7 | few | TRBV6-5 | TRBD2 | CASSFGLAGDEQYF | TGTGCCAGCAGCTTTGGACTAGCGGGAGACGAGCAGTACTTC
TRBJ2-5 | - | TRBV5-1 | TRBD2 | CASSYPGLAEQETQYF | TGCGCCAGCAGCTATCCGGGACTAGCGGAACAAGAGACCCAGTACTTC